The sequence of this TCR beta chain was determined in a study of tumor-infiltrating lymphocytes in primary liver carcinoma. Overall study context: Tissue type made little difference to sample yields of roughly 3.65 to 7.5 million productive TCRbeta reads. Overall study findings and caveats: Lesser overlap characterized tumor-adjacent and tumor-blood pairs relative to tumor region pairs.

From unsorted bulk tissue weighing roughly 19-32 mg, DNA and RNA were co-extracted. Unmatched junction bases numbered 14, after V lost 1 base and J lost 8 bases. The CDR3 is 17 residues long. Germline loops: CDR1 SGHNT, CDR2 YENEEA. With a constant-region primer, TCR beta cDNA was made from 450 to 650 ng of total RNA. Researchers made the TCR beta libraries by running three nested multiplex PCR rounds with slightly modified ARM-PCR. Investigators reported that the first two PCR rounds, at 10 cycles each, used TRBV1-TRBV30 forward primers with a C-beta reverse primer. TCRdb ran MiXCR on the multiplex PCR reads and lists one entry per CDR3 protein. This repertoire shows under 150,000 distinct CDR3 sequences, roughly 70% found once; its top ten account for over 8%. In this sample, this clonotype is large. Its antigen remains unidentified.

Sequenced input: tumor-adjacent normal liver tissue. The receptor was derived from a woman aged 60 to 75 with primary liver carcinoma and hepatitis B virus infection. V gene TRBV11-3 combines with J gene TRBJ2-1; TRBD2 matches 7 bases. CDR3 sequence (DNA): TGTGCCAGCAGCTTAGGTCGGGGGGAGTGGGGTGTCGATGAGCAGTTCTTC. Amino acid sequence: CASSLGRGEWGVDEQFF.